These 5 T cell receptor beta chains were sequenced from one sample in a study of cytomegalovirus exposure and HLA in healthy donors. The PCR had 60 Vbeta and 13 Jbeta primers. Repertoires were generated with immunoSEQ multiplex PCR, while TCRdb's copy carries only in-frame clones and drops some. The sample lists 76,000 or so clones, about 69% seen once, with around 16% in the top ten. The sequenced sample consisted of PBMCs. The receptors come from a woman between 40 and 50 years old in good health and CMV-seropositive.

This sequence joins TRBV4-2 and TRBJ1-2; TRBD1 might be the D (6 bases). V was pared by 4 bases and J by 7 bases, with 16 bases between. The CDR3 extends over 14 amino acids. Germline CDR1 and CDR2: LGHNA and YNFKEQ. The CDR3 spells CASSPPGGGSGYTF. As DNA, the CDR3 is TGTGCCAGCAGCCCCCCTGGGGGGGGCTCTGGCTACACCTTC.

This rearrangement joins TRBV27 to TRBJ2-1, with D maybe TRBD2 (5 bases). The V gene's germline CDR1 is MNHEY and CDR2 SMNVEV (reference sequence). V shed 3 bases and J shed 9 bases, with 12 bases lying between them. The CDR3 spans 13 residues. CDR3 in amino acids: CASSFTGMAEQFF. CDR3 sequence (DNA): TGTGCCAGCAGTTTTACCGGGATGGCTGAGCAGTTCTTC.

J is TRBJ2-7 and V is TRBV5-1, with D possibly being TRBD2 (6 bases). Per the germline V gene, CDR1 is SGHRS and CDR2 is YFSETQ. Between the trimmed V and J ends, which lost 4 bases and 1 base, there was a span of 15 bases. The CDR3 loop spans 15 amino acids. In DNA, the CDR3 is TGCGCCAGCAGCCCCGGGGGTTCTTTATCCTACGAGCAGTACTTC. This codes for CASSPGGSLSYEQYF.

V is TRBV9 and J is TRBJ1-1; D gene ambiguous. This CDR3 contains 13 residues. V gave up 1 base and J gave up 7 bases, with 11 bases separating them. CDR1 is SGDLS and CDR2 is YYNGEE in the germline V gene. The CDR3 sequence: CASSVTGYNEAFF. As DNA, the CDR3 is TGTGCCAGCAGCGTAACCGGGTATAATGAAGCTTTCTTT.

The chain has TRBV7-9 and TRBJ1-3, with 8 bases aligning to TRBD1. The CDR3 is 17 amino acids. With 5 bases clipped from V and 0 bases from J, the junction kept 9 bases outside the gene matches. Looked up from germline, CDR1 is SEHNR and CDR2 is FQNEAQ (reference sequence). The CDR3 protein is CASSPGTGFISGNTIYF. The CDR3 DNA reads as TGTGCCAGCAGCCCCGGGACAGGTTTTATCTCTGGAAACACCATATATTTT.